A single sample gave rise to the 16 T cell receptor beta chains below, sequenced in a study of graft-versus-host responses after intestinal transplantation. No cognate antigen is known for these TCRs. Assay: immunoSEQ multiplex PCR; the TCRdb copy retains only in-frame clones and omits some. The repertoire holds 96,000 or so clones, with 92% as singletons. Sequencing was performed on unstimulated CD4+ T cells sorted from spleen or lymph node cells, taken before intestinal transplant. Source of these receptors: a human donor who received an intestinal transplant.

The CDR3 loop is CASSMTSPNTGELFF. CDR3 DNA sequence: TGTGCCAGTAGTATGACTAGCCCGAACACCGGGGAGCTGTTTTTT. This chain links TRBV19 with TRBJ2-2; 7 positions agree with TRBD2. V shed 3 bases and J 0 bases; nucleotides not matched to a gene: 1. Germline V gene sequence: CDR1 LNHDA, CDR2 SQIVND (reference sequence). The CDR3 has 15 amino acids.

V gene TRBV7-9 combines with J gene TRBJ1-5; D gene uncertain. CDR3 length: 15 amino acids. Per germline, CDR1 SEHNR and CDR2 FQNEAQ (reference sequence). V lost 2 bases to trimming and J lost 3 bases, with 11 bases between them. The CDR3 protein is CASSLMGPANQPQHF. The CDR3 DNA reads as TGTGCCAGCAGCTTAATGGGCCCGGCCAATCAGCCCCAGCATTTT.

V and J are TRBV27 and TRBJ1-1; D not certain. CDR1 MNHEY and CDR2 SMNVEV come from the germline V gene (reference sequence). The CDR3 is made up of 13 amino acids. The V and J ends lost 5 bases and 4 bases respectively, with 11 bases between them. The CDR3 loop is CASSPGESTEAFF. The CDR3 DNA follows: TGTGCCAGCAGTCCCGGGGAAAGCACTGAAGCTTTCTTT.

The rearrangement links TRBV7-8 to TRBJ1-6, with D unresolved. Germline lookup yields CDR1 SGHVS and CDR2 FQNEAQ. Trimming pared 1 base from V and 9 bases from J, leaving 7 bases between. The CDR3 consists of 13 residues. The CDR3 region is CASSLVPSSPLHF. The CDR3 DNA reads as TGTGCCAGCAGCTTAGTTCCGAGTTCACCCCTCCACTTT.

The rearrangement joins TRBV5-8 to TRBJ2-2; 7 nucleotides align to TRBD1. Losses at the gene ends were 4 bases for V and 5 bases for J; bases not matched to a gene: 5. Per the germline V gene, CDR1 is SGHTS and CDR2 is YDEGEE. The CDR3 spans 14 residues. CDR3 sequence reads: CASSPGQPTGELFF. For the CDR3, the DNA is TGTGCCAGCAGCCCGGGACAGCCTACCGGGGAGCTGTTTTTT.

V is TRBV28 and J is TRBJ2-7; 7 bases are shared with TRBD2. V was clipped by 6 bases and J by 6 bases; unmatched bases: 11. The CDR3 totals 14 residues. CDR1 and CDR2 (germline): MDHEN, SYDVKM. CDR3 residues: CASRDSGLRPEQYF. In nucleotides, the CDR3 is TGTGCCAGCAGGGACTCGGGACTACGTCCCGAGCAGTACTTC.

This clone was recorded once. The same CDR3 arises from other DNA sequences in this sample as well. This chain connects TRBV18 to TRBJ1-6; TRBD1 matches at 10 bases. The ends lost 6 bases at V and 7 bases at J; junction bases unmatched: 3. Germline-derived CDR1 and CDR2 are KGHSH and LQKENI. CDR3 length: 14 residues. CDR3 in DNA: TGTGCCAGCTCGCCGGGACAGGGGAATTCACCCCTCCACTTT. It codes for CASSPGQGNSPLHF.

The chain joins TRBV25-1 to TRBJ2-1; TRBD2 aligns across 7 bases. V was clipped by 1 base and J by 2 bases; unmatched bases: 2. The length of the CDR3 is 15 residues. Germline V CDR1 and CDR2: MGHDK, SYGVNS. The CDR3 protein is CASSEWRETYNEQFF. The CDR3 DNA is TGTGCCAGCAGTGAATGGCGGGAGACCTACAATGAGCAGTTCTTC. Complete variable domain (other parts from reference TRBV25-1 and TRBJ2-1): EADIYQTPRYLVIGTGKKITLECSQTMGHDKMYWYQQDPGMELHLIHYSYGVNSTEKGDLSSESTVSRIRTEHFPLTLESARPSHTSQYLCASSEWRETYNEQFFGPGTRLTVL.

The chain combines TRBV2 with TRBJ1-4, with D possibly TRBD1 on 5 matching bases. Trimming took 6 bases from V and 8 from J, leaving 10 bases between them. Germline V lookup: CDR1 SNHLY, CDR2 FYNNEI. This CDR3 comprises 12 residues. CDR3 in DNA: TGTGCCAGCAGCAGGGAGGGGGAAAAACTGTTTTTT. It is translated as CASSREGEKLFF.

The chain couples TRBV2 to TRBJ2-1, with D perhaps matching TRBD1 (6 bases). This CDR3 is 13 amino acids long. V lost 5 bases and J lost 5, with 10 bases in between. Germline values: CDR1 SNHLY, CDR2 FYNNEI. CDR3 protein: CASSTGTNNEQFF. CDR3 coding DNA: TGTGCCAGCAGTACCGGGACAAACAATGAGCAGTTCTTC.

The gene calls are TRBV30 and TRBJ2-3, with 9 bases identical to TRBD2. Germline CDR1 is GTSNPN and CDR2 is SVGIG (reference sequence). The CDR3 totals 14 residues. After removal of 2 bases from V and 9 bases from J, the junction contained 9 bases not matched to a gene. The CDR3 loop reads CAWSWAGGGRTQYF. DNA of the CDR3: TGTGCCTGGAGTTGGGCGGGGGGGGGAAGGACGCAGTATTTT.

This chain connects TRBV18 to TRBJ1-1; 10 nucleotides match TRBD1. The germline CDR1 and CDR2 sequences are KGHSH and LQKENI. The CDR3 sequence is 16 residues long. J was trimmed by 0 bases and V by 6 bases; bases with no gene match: 7. This chain's CDR3 is CASSRGQGDMNTEAFF. The DNA of the CDR3 is TGTGCCAGCTCCCGTGGACAGGGGGACATGAACACTGAAGCTTTCTTT.

This clone is a singleton in its sample. This chain links TRBV18 with TRBJ2-1; D is possibly TRBD2 (5 bases). Germline values: CDR1 KGHSH, CDR2 LQKENI. Trimming cost V 3 bases and J 8 bases, with 11 bases left between them. The CDR3 is 13 residues long. The CDR3 loop reads CASSPPSFYEQFF. The CDR3 nucleotides are TGTGCCAGCTCACCTCCTAGCTTCTATGAGCAGTTCTTC.

This clone was found once. The sample holds other DNA sequences that translate to the same CDR3. This CDR3 is CASSSGQGAYGYTF. CDR3 coding DNA: TGTGCCAGCAGCTCGGGACAGGGGGCTTATGGCTACACCTTC. The rearrangement joins TRBV7-9 to TRBJ1-2; 12 bases line up with TRBD1. This CDR3 has 14 amino acids. The germline CDR1 and CDR2 sequences are SEHNR and FQNEAQ (reference sequence). The ends lost 4 bases at V and 5 bases at J; junction bases unmatched: 2.

V usage is TRBV5-6 and J usage is TRBJ1-2, with 10 positions matching TRBD1. Germline V gene lookup returns CDR1 SGHDT and CDR2 YYEEEE. With V trimmed by 5 bases and J by 0 bases, 7 bases remained unmatched. The CDR3 runs to 16 residues. CDR3 protein: CASSMTGGSPNYGYTF. The CDR3 DNA reads as TGTGCCAGCAGTATGACAGGGGGCTCTCCTAACTATGGCTACACCTTC. The full variable domain, with the rest looked up from reference TRBV5-6 and TRBJ1-2, is DAGVTQSPTHLIKTRGQQVTLRCSPKSGHDTVSWYQQALGQGPQFIFQYYEEEERQRGNFPDRFSGHQFPNYSSELNVNALLLGDSALYLCASSMTGGSPNYGYTFGSGTRLTVV.

The chain couples TRBV5-1 to TRBJ2-2, with 10 bases fitting TRBD2. Germline assignment: CDR1 SGHRS and CDR2 YFSETQ. The CDR3 runs to 23 residues. V lost 4 bases to trimming and J lost 5 bases; unmatched junction nucleotides: 29. CDR3 amino acids: CASSARRSSGAHPSGGVTGELFF. For the CDR3, the DNA is TGCGCCAGCAGCGCCAGGAGGAGCTCAGGGGCGCACCCTAGCGGGGGAGTAACCGGGGAGCTGTTTTTT.